These 17 T cell receptor beta chains were sequenced from one sample in a study of shared clonotypes between healthy human individuals. Naive CD8 cells lacked CD45RO and underwent positive selection for CCR7, leaving out terminally differentiated effector memory CD45RA+ cells. This table comes from immunoSEQ multiplex PCR, and its TCRdb copy is limited to in-frame clones, with some not included. The sample carries about 2.1 million clones, around 95% recorded once. The material sequenced was naive CD8+ T cells from PBMCs. These receptors were taken from a man between 18 and 29 years old in good health. Some clones in this sample may be carry-over from other donors' samples.

V is TRBV14 and J is TRBJ2-4, with 7 positions matching TRBD2. This CDR3 is 15 amino acids long. V lost 2 bases, J lost 6 bases, and 7 bases stayed unmatched. Germline CDR1 is SGHDN and CDR2 is FVKESK. The CDR3: CASSQIRGEGNIQYF. For the CDR3, the DNA is TGTGCCAGCAGCCAAATCAGAGGGGAGGGAAACATTCAGTACTTC.

The V call is TRBV5-6, the J call TRBJ1-1, with a weak D call TRBD1 (6 bases). With 4 bases removed from V and 7 bases from J, the gap between germline ends came to 11 bases. The CDR3 spans 12 residues. Germline values: CDR1 SGHDT, CDR2 YYEEEE. Written as DNA, the CDR3 is TGTGCCAGCAGCCCGGGGGCCCTTGAAGCTTTCTTT. Encoded protein: CASSPGALEAFF.

This sequence joins TRBV27 and TRBJ2-1, with D unclear. Trimming removed 2 bases at V and 8 bases at J, with 10 bases between. The CDR3 contains 13 residues. CDR1 MNHEY and CDR2 SMNVEV come from the germline V gene (reference sequence). In DNA, the CDR3 is TGTGCCAGCAGTTTAACCCAGTTTCATGAGCAGTTCTTC. Its translation is CASSLTQFHEQFF.

Notes on this clone: In the same sample, other DNA sequences code for this CDR3. The J gene is TRBJ1-1, the V gene TRBV19; D remains ambiguous. The CDR3 runs 14 residues. With 5 bases removed from V and 1 base from J, the gap between germline ends came to 11 bases. Germline values: CDR1 LNHDA, CDR2 SQIVND (reference sequence). CDR3 in DNA: TGTGCCAGTAGTCTGGGCTTGGGGAACACTGAAGCTTTCTTT. Protein: CASSLGLGNTEAFF. Full variable domain (rest looked up from reference TRBV19 and TRBJ1-1): DGGITQSPKYLFRKEGQNVTLSCEQNLNHDAMYWYRQDPGQGLRLIYYSQIVNDFQKGDIAEGYSVSREKKESFPLTVTSAQKNPTAFYLCASSLGLGNTEAFFGQGTRLTVV.

This chain links TRBV4-1 with TRBJ2-7, with D possibly being TRBD1 or TRBD2 (5 bases each). The CDR3 runs 16 residues. In germline, CDR1 is MGHRA, CDR2 YSYEKL. Trimming removed 1 base from V and 1 base from J, with 14 bases in between. The CDR3 DNA reads as TGCGCCAGCAGCCAAGCTTCTCGGGACGTGTCCTACGAGCAGTACTTC. This sequence encodes CASSQASRDVSYEQYF.

This chain uses TRBV28 with TRBJ2-7; possible D gene TRBD1, 5 bases. CDR1 is MDHEN and CDR2 is SYDVKM in the germline V gene. The CDR3 is made up of 17 amino acids. Trimming removed 3 bases at V and 2 bases at J, with 20 bases between. CDR3 sequence reads: CASSFRPRVISTYEQYF. The CDR3 DNA reads TGTGCCAGCAGTTTCCGCCCCAGGGTGATCTCAACCTACGAGCAGTACTTC.

The chain recombines TRBV4-3 with TRBJ2-2; TRBD1 matches at 11 bases. This CDR3 spans 15 amino acids. Unmatched junction bases numbered 5, after V lost 4 bases and J lost 7 bases. Germline V gene sequence: CDR1 LGHNA, CDR2 YSLEER. The DNA for the CDR3 is TGCGCCAGCAGCCCGGACAGGGGGCGCGTCGGGGAGCTGTTTTTT. Protein: CASSPDRGRVGELFF.

In this sample, this clone turned up once. This chain links TRBV9 with TRBJ2-1, with D maybe TRBD2 (6 bases). Trimming cost V 0 bases and J 8 bases, with 15 bases left between them. Germline loops: CDR1 SGDLS, CDR2 YYNGEE. The CDR3 has 15 residues. CDR3 sequence reads: CASSVDSRGGYEQFF. The CDR3 DNA reads TGTGCCAGCAGCGTAGACTCACGGGGAGGCTATGAGCAGTTCTTC.

The rearrangement uses TRBV13 and TRBJ2-7, with D perhaps TRBD2 (5 bases). There are 15 residues in the CDR3. Trimming pared 0 bases from V and 3 bases from J, leaving 12 bases between. Germline CDR1 reads PRHDT; CDR2 reads FYEKMQ (reference sequence). CDR3 residues: CASSLGTFGVYEQYF. In nucleotides, the CDR3 is TGTGCCAGCAGCTTAGGAACTTTCGGGGTCTACGAGCAGTACTTC.

The chain employs TRBV28 and TRBJ1-1, with TRBD1 matching over 8 bases. The V gene end was trimmed by 3 bases and the J gene end by 4 bases; junction bases not matched to a gene: 4. The CDR3 has 14 amino acids. Germline V gene lookup returns CDR1 MDHEN and CDR2 SYDVKM. The CDR3: CASSFQGAATEAFF. CDR3 bases: TGTGCCAGCAGTTTTCAGGGGGCCGCCACTGAAGCTTTCTTT.

This sequence joins TRBV7-6 and TRBJ2-7; D gene ambiguous. V was trimmed by 2 bases and J by 6 bases, leaving 11 bases between them. The CDR3 has 13 residues. Germline V gives CDR1 SGHVS, CDR2 FNYEAQ. The DNA for the CDR3 is TGTGCCAGCAGCTTAAGTGAAAGGCGCGAGCAGTACTTC. Its protein is CASSLSERREQYF.

The chain employs TRBV4-1 and TRBJ1-5, with D tentatively TRBD1 (6 bases). CDR1 and CDR2 from the germline V gene are MGHRA and YSYEKL. Between the trimmed V and J ends, which lost 0 bases and 6 bases, there was a span of 12 bases. This CDR3 spans 15 amino acids. The CDR3 protein is CASSQEWGLGQPQHF. The CDR3 DNA reads as TGCGCCAGCAGCCAAGAATGGGGGCTGGGTCAGCCCCAGCATTTT.

V and J are TRBV5-6 and TRBJ2-3, with 9 bases lining up with TRBD2. Germline CDR1 reads SGHDT; CDR2 reads YYEEEE. The junction had 11 bases not matched to a gene; V was cut back by 10 bases and J by 5 bases. The CDR3 loop spans 14 amino acids. The CDR3 sequence is CARIVALAGDTQYF. The CDR3, as DNA: TGTGCCCGGATAGTGGCACTAGCGGGAGATACGCAGTATTTT.

The chain couples TRBV28 to TRBJ2-1; D is unresolved. This CDR3 spans 14 amino acids. In germline, CDR1 is MDHEN, CDR2 SYDVKM. Deletions cut 1 base from V and 8 bases from J, with 12 bases between. As DNA, the CDR3 is TGTGCCAGCAGTTTATCTCAGGAATTCGATGAGCAGTTCTTC. Residues: CASSLSQEFDEQFF.

The chain combines TRBV9 with TRBJ2-5, with TRBD1 matching over 10 bases. The CDR3 is made up of 17 amino acids. V trimming: 3 bases; J trimming: 4 bases; junction bases outside the gene matches: 12. Germline CDR1 reads SGDLS; CDR2 reads YYNGEE. The CDR3 DNA reads as TGTGCCAGCAGCGAAGGGACAGGGGACCTGGTGGGAGAGACCCAGTACTTC. This gives the protein CASSEGTGDLVGETQYF.

V and J are TRBV28 and TRBJ2-7; the match to TRBD2 covers 8 bases. From germline, CDR1 is MDHEN and CDR2 SYDVKM. The trim removed 8 bases at V and 5 bases at J, leaving 8 bases unmatched. CDR3 length: 13 residues. CDR3 residues: CASDSRGGNEQYF. The CDR3 DNA sequence: TGTGCCAGCGACTCACGGGGGGGCAACGAGCAGTACTTC.

This rearrangement joins TRBV27 to TRBJ2-7; 11 nucleotides agree with TRBD1. The CDR3 covers 14 residues. V was clipped by 4 bases and J by 7 bases; unmatched bases: 6. The germline gives CDR1 MNHEY, CDR2 SMNVEV (reference sequence). In DNA, the CDR3 is TGTGCCAGCAGTTGGGGACAGGGGGGCGAGGAGCAGTACTTC. The encoded protein is CASSWGQGGEEQYF.